This section outlines one T cell receptor (beta chain) sequence together with its context. Profiling relied on immunoSEQ multiplex PCR, and the TCRdb table lists in-frame clones only, not all of them. The sample consists of approximately 20,000 clones, over 75% of them appearing once. These data belong to a study of PD-1 blockade in mismatch repair-deficient tumors. All patients were mismatch repair deficient, assessed by either PCR or immunohistochemistry. The TCR-sequenced patients were a few responders to pembrolizumab. V was clipped by 6 bases and J by 3 bases; unmatched bases: 13. Per germline, CDR1 SGHRS and CDR2 YFSETQ. The CDR3 sequence is 16 residues long.

The sequence was obtained from an adult with mismatch repair-deficient cancer. This specimen consisted of PBMCs, obtained 52 weeks after starting pembrolizumab. The V call is TRBV5-1, the J call TRBJ2-7; 9 bases align to TRBD2. CDR3 protein: CASTGMGREGLYEQYF. The CDR3 nucleotides read TGCGCCAGCACGGGAATGGGGCGGGAGGGCCTCTACGAGCAGTACTTC.